This T cell receptor (beta chain) originates from a study of cytomegalovirus exposure and HLA in healthy donors. Whole-study context: About 80 million unique TCRs, all from HLA-typed donors, were included in an early release of the data. Study-wide results and limits: Accurate prediction of most subjects' HLA-A and HLA-B alleles from TCR beta sequences was reported. Investigators reported 164 TCR beta chains as tied to cytomegalovirus.

Regarding this clone: Its antigen is not known.

Researchers ran the PCR with 60 Vbeta and 13 Jbeta primers. Sequencing was performed with immunoSEQ multiplex PCR; in TCRdb, only in-frame clones are kept and a portion is missing. The data show about 67,000 clones, with about 79% seen just once and about 8.2% held by the top ten. Trimming took off 2 bases at V and 5 bases at J, with 16 bases between the two ends. Germline V CDR1 and CDR2: SGHNT, YYREEE (reference sequence). CDR3 size: 15 residues. The chain employs TRBV5-4 and TRBJ1-1; perhaps TRBD1 as D (6 bases). This TCR derives from a man aged 55 to 69 in good health and CMV-seropositive. What was sequenced was PBMCs. The CDR3 DNA sequence: TGTGCCAGCAGCTTCCTGACAGCCAGGGGAACTGAAGCTTTCTTT. This sequence encodes CASSFLTARGTEAFF.